This TCR beta chain is drawn from a study of blood T cells in healthy people across ages. This clonotype was seen only a few times. Its antigen is as yet unknown. Study outcomes and limitations: Total diversity from one million sequenced T cells was likely underestimated. Getting older went along with TCR beta diversity per million T cells dropping roughly linearly.

The donors, aged roughly 6 to 100, were healthy Caucasians from Russia. The authors ran a second PCR of about 6 to 11 cycles using a sample-barcoded 5' primer and a J-beta primer mix. Each CDR3 protein is one row after TCRdb ran MiXCR on the 5' RACE reads. The sample consists of hundreds of thousands of distinct CDR3 sequences, under 70% of them appearing once. The material sequenced was blood. This sequence was found in a man aged 55-75 years in good health.

The CDR3 nucleotides read TGCAGCGTTGAAGATCGGACTAGCTACGAGCAGTACTTC. This encodes CSVEDRTSYEQYF. This chain uses TRBV29-1 with TRBJ2-7, with 7 bases lining up with TRBD2. This CDR3 has 13 amino acids. V trimming: 0 bases; J trimming: 3 bases; junction bases outside the gene matches: 2. Germline V gene sequence: CDR1 SQVTM, CDR2 ANQGSEA.